The 21 T cell receptor beta chains below come from one sample, sequenced in a study of breast tumors, draining lymph nodes, adjacent tissues. From the multiplex PCR reads, TCRdb called clonotypes with MiXCR, one entry per CDR3 protein. This table holds 20,000 to 30,000 distinct CDR3 sequences, roughly 20% found once. The sample consisted of breast tumor tissue. The receptors shown here come from a female donor with breast cancer. Some clones in this sample may be carry-over from other donors' samples.

This clonotype appeared many times. The chain is built from TRBV20-1 and TRBJ2-1; 7 bases line up with TRBD2. The CDR3 is made up of 16 amino acids. V shed 0 bases and J 7 bases; nucleotides not matched to a gene: 12. CDR1 DFQATT and CDR2 SNEGSKA come from the germline V gene (reference sequence). CDR3 nucleotide sequence: TGCAGTGCTAGAGATCGCGCGGGACTAAGTACGAATGAGCAGTTCTTC. Amino acid sequence: CSARDRAGLSTNEQFF.

By proportion, this clonotype is medium-sized. The chain has TRBV7-3 and TRBJ2-1, with D tentatively TRBD1 (6 bases). Germline CDR1 and CDR2: SGHTA and FQGTGA. V lost 8 bases to trimming and J lost 8 bases, with 16 bases between them. The CDR3 is 13 amino acids. This chain's CDR3 is CASSLTAGDEQFF. As DNA, the CDR3 is TGTGCCAGCTCGTTAACCGCAGGGGATGAGCAGTTCTTC.

This clonotype was detected ten times or more. This chain links TRBV11-1 with TRBJ1-2; perhaps TRBD1 as D (5 bases). The germline V and J ends were trimmed by 0 bases and 0 bases, with 11 bases remaining between them. The CDR3 runs 16 residues. From germline, CDR1 is SGHAT and CDR2 FQDESV (reference sequence). As DNA, the CDR3 is TGTGCCAGCAGCTTAGCGCAGAGGGACGCTAACTATGGCTACACCTTC. Protein product: CASSLAQRDANYGYTF.

With respect to this clonotype: Just one base apart from a much larger clone, this may be a read error. The chain combines TRBV6-1 with TRBJ1-2, with a weak D call TRBD1 (6 bases). Germline V gene data show CDR1 as MNHNS and CDR2 as SASEGT. This CDR3 has 13 residues. V lost 5 bases to trimming and J lost 5 bases, with 12 bases between them. CDR3 nucleotide sequence: TGTGCCAGCAGTTCACCGGGACAATATGGCTACACCTTC. Encoded protein: CASSSPGQYGYTF.

This clonotype is medium-sized by share. V is TRBV29-1 and J is TRBJ2-2; D unclear. The V gene lost 7 bases and the J gene lost 0 bases, with 9 bases spanning the gap. Looked up from germline, CDR1 is SQVTM and CDR2 is ANQGSEA. This CDR3 comprises 13 residues. The CDR3 loop is CSGVVSNTGELFF. CDR3 sequence (DNA): TGCAGCGGCGTCGTATCGAACACCGGGGAGCTGTTTTTT.

This clonotype was picked up many times. V gene TRBV6-2 or TRBV6-3 combines with J gene TRBJ1-5, with 7 positions matching TRBD1. Germline trimming cut 0 bases from V and 4 bases from J; bases unmatched to any gene: 0. Germline CDR1 and CDR2: MNHEY and SVGEGT. CDR3 length: 14 residues. The CDR3 DNA follows: TGTGCCAGCAGTTACTCGACAGGGAATCAGCCCCAGCATTTT. This codes for CASSYSTGNQPQHF.

This clonotype showed up many times. This sequence joins TRBV7-6 and TRBJ2-5; TRBD1 is a possible D gene (5 bases). The CDR3 runs to 15 residues. Germline CDR1 and CDR2: SGHVS and FNYEAQ. The V and J ends lost 2 bases and 4 bases respectively, with 14 bases between them. Here the CDR3 DNA reads TGTGCCAGCAGCTTAATCCCAGGGCAGGGAGAGACCCAGTACTTC. This sequence encodes CASSLIPGQGETQYF.

This clonotype was recorded at least ten times. This rearrangement joins TRBV12-3 or TRBV12-4 to TRBJ2-3; D gene ambiguous. This CDR3 has 14 residues. With 3 bases removed from V and 4 bases from J, the gap between germline ends came to 11 bases. CDR3 residues: CASSFLRVADTQYF. DNA for the CDR3: TGTGCCAGCAGTTTCCTTAGAGTAGCAGATACGCAGTATTTT.

This chain connects TRBV5-1 to TRBJ2-7; D unresolved. Germline lookup yields CDR1 SGHRS and CDR2 YFSETQ. The CDR3 covers 14 residues. V dropped 4 bases and J dropped 1 base, with 12 bases sitting between them. This chain's CDR3 is CASSQRLGSYEQYF. In DNA form, the CDR3 reads TGCGCCAGCAGCCAGCGACTGGGATCCTACGAGCAGTACTTC.

This clonotype came up many times. The J gene is TRBJ1-5, the V gene TRBV3-1; a possible D gene is TRBD1 (6 bases). CDR1 LGHDT and CDR2 YNNKEL come from the germline V gene (reference sequence). V lost 1 base and J 4 bases, leaving 11 bases between the germline ends. CDR3 size: 15 residues. The CDR3 sequence is CASSQGRQGNQPQHF. Here the CDR3 DNA reads TGTGCCAGCAGCCAAGGTCGGCAGGGGAATCAGCCCCAGCATTTT.

In regard to this clonotype: A much bigger clone sits one base away, suggesting this may be a read error. The chain employs TRBV28 and TRBJ1-3, with D uncertain. Trimming shortened V by 6 bases and J by 0 bases, and 9 bases separated the two germline ends. This CDR3 is 14 amino acids long. Germline-derived CDR1 and CDR2 are MDHEN and SYDVKM. The CDR3 sequence: CASRPPYSGNTIYF. Here the CDR3 DNA reads TGTGCCAGCAGACCCCCGTACTCTGGAAACACCATATATTTT.

Comment on this clonotype: Possible read error: a much larger clone is one base away. The chain couples TRBV18 to TRBJ1-2, with TRBD1 matching over 9 bases. Per germline, CDR1 KGHSH and CDR2 LQKENI. The V gene end was trimmed by 8 bases and the J gene end by 7 bases; junction bases not matched to a gene: 11. CDR3 length: 14 amino acids. Written as DNA, the CDR3 is TGTGCCAGCACGCCACGGGACAGGGTAGTTGGCTACACCTTC. Encoded protein: CASTPRDRVVGYTF.

Concerning this clonotype itself: One end of the junction fails to match germline, which may point to a read error. The J gene is TRBJ2-1, the V gene TRBV4-1; possibly TRBD1 for D (5 bases). The germline CDR1 and CDR2 sequences are MGHRA and YSYEKL. The CDR3 runs to 15 residues. CDR3 amino acids: CASTRASGSYNEQLF. CDR3 sequence (DNA): TGCGCCAGCACCAGGGCGTCTGGCTCCTACAATGAGCAGCTCTTC.

This clonotype was detected many times. The genes are TRBV12-3 or TRBV12-4 and TRBJ2-2; 9 nucleotides align to TRBD2. The CDR3 length is 17 residues. V gave up 8 bases and J gave up 4 bases; unmatched junction bases: 14. CDR3 loop: CASERWVSGGFTGELFF. The DNA of the CDR3 is TGTGCCAGCGAGAGGTGGGTTAGCGGGGGCTTCACCGGGGAGCTGTTTTTT.

This chain uses TRBV19 with TRBJ2-1, with D perhaps TRBD1 (6 bases). The CDR3 has 13 amino acids. Germline CDR1 is LNHDA and CDR2 is SQIVND (reference sequence). The germline V and J ends were trimmed by 1 base and 8 bases, with 9 bases remaining between them. CDR3 coding DNA: TGTGCCAGTAGTATAGTTTGGGGGCATGAGCAGTTCTTC. Translation: CASSIVWGHEQFF.

This clonotype counts as medium-sized. CDR3 sequence: CASSEAGQGWGETQYF. As DNA, the CDR3 is TGTGCCAGCAGTGAAGCAGGACAGGGTTGGGGAGAGACCCAGTACTTC. V usage is TRBV2 and J usage is TRBJ2-5, with 8 bases lining up with TRBD1. This CDR3 region has 16 residues. Germline CDR1 SNHLY, CDR2 FYNNEI. J gave up 4 bases and V 0 bases, and 7 bases lay outside the gene matches.

This clonotype was observed at least ten times. The rearrangement uses TRBV19 and TRBJ1-2; D is ambiguous. Germline V gene sequence: CDR1 LNHDA, CDR2 SQIVND (reference sequence). The ends were cut back, 8 bases at V and 5 bases at J, with 12 bases in the middle. CDR3 length: 12 amino acids. The CDR3 sequence is CASGEKWYGYTF. The CDR3 coding sequence is TGTGCCAGTGGTGAGAAGTGGTATGGCTACACCTTC.

This clonotype has a count of ten or more. The V call is TRBV15, the J call TRBJ2-7; TRBD1 matches at 8 bases. Germline V gene sequence: CDR1 LNHNV, CDR2 YYDKDF (reference sequence). V shed 9 bases, J shed 3 bases, and the junction held 13 bases outside the gene matches. CDR3 size: 15 residues. In DNA form, the CDR3 reads TGTGCCACTGGGGAGATCGGACAGGGATTCTACGAGCAGTACTTC. As protein: CATGEIGQGFYEQYF.

This clonotype was detected ten times or more. The chain joins TRBV6-5 to TRBJ1-2; 9 bases are a match to TRBD1. V gave up 6 bases and J gave up 2 bases; unmatched junction bases: 7. The germline CDR1 and CDR2 sequences are MNHEY and SVGAGI. CDR3 length: 15 residues. CDR3 sequence: CASRPMTGGNYGYTF. The CDR3, as DNA: TGTGCCAGCAGACCGATGACAGGGGGGAACTATGGCTACACCTTC.

This clonotype was seen ten or more times. The V and J genes are TRBV9 and TRBJ1-2, with TRBD1 identical over 7 bases. CDR3 length equals 17 residues. Germline V gives CDR1 SGDLS, CDR2 YYNGEE. V lost 4 bases, J lost 3 bases, and 15 bases stayed unmatched. This CDR3 reads CASSSLPGQVPDYGYTF. In DNA, the CDR3 is TGTGCCAGCAGCTCTCTCCCTGGACAGGTTCCCGACTATGGCTACACCTTC.

Details on this clonotype: The junction shows a germline mismatch at one end, possibly a read error. The genes are TRBV11-3 and TRBJ1-4, with TRBD1 matching over 9 bases. The CDR3 has 15 residues. Germline CDR1 is SGHNT and CDR2 is YENEEA. CDR3 sequence reads: CASRLGDRDNEKLFF. In DNA, the CDR3 is TGTGCCAGCCGCTTAGGGGACAGGGATAATGAAAAACTGTTTTTT.